This passage covers 18 T cell receptor beta chains from one sample sequenced in a study of identical twins. TCRdb itself ran the 5' RACE reads through MiXCR, one entry per CDR3 protein. Of 200,000 to 300,000 distinct CDR3 sequences listed, 7.5% are singletons. These records were also assigned to another study, of yellow fever vaccine responses in identical twins.

The sequenced sample consisted of CD8+ T cells sorted from blood. The source is a woman aged 18 to 35 in good health.

This clonotype was seen ten or more times. The rearrangement links TRBV13 to TRBJ2-7; a possible D gene is TRBD2 (5 bases). The germline gives CDR1 PRHDT, CDR2 FYEKMQ (reference sequence). CDR3 length: 17 amino acids. The V end was cut by 1 base, the J end by 3 bases, with 19 bases between. CDR3 nucleotide sequence: TGTGCCAGCAGCTTAGTAGAGGGAAGGACGGGCGTCTACGAGCAGTACTTC. It specifies CASSLVEGRTGVYEQYF.

This clonotype was counted a few times. The CDR3 sequence is CASSSGVGIQPQHF. CDR3 coding DNA: TGTGCCAGCAGTTCGGGAGTGGGGATTCAGCCCCAGCATTTT. The chain is built from TRBV6-5 and TRBJ1-5; D is ambiguous. This CDR3 region has 14 residues. The germline gives CDR1 MNHEY, CDR2 SVGAGI. Trimming cost V 4 bases and J 6 bases, with 13 bases left between them.

This clonotype has at least ten counts. The rearrangement links TRBV29-1 to TRBJ2-1, with D possibly TRBD1 on 5 matching bases. V was shortened by 4 bases and J by 6 bases, with 7 bases between the two germline ends. Germline V gives CDR1 SQVTM, CDR2 ANQGSEA. The CDR3 contains 11 residues. CDR3 coding DNA: TGCAGCGTTGCCGACAGCAATGAGCAGTTCTTC. Amino acid sequence: CSVADSNEQFF.

The genes are TRBV28 and TRBJ1-5; no reliable D call. The CDR3 spans 14 residues. Trimming took 6 bases from V and 6 from J, leaving 15 bases between them. Germline CDR1 and CDR2: MDHEN and SYDVKM. The CDR3 region is CASSPILGFQPQHF. CDR3 bases: TGTGCCAGCAGCCCAATTCTGGGTTTTCAGCCCCAGCATTTT.

This clonotype occurred a few times. The chain uses TRBV7-9 and TRBJ2-5; no reliable D call. The V end lost 5 bases, the J end lost 3 bases, and 7 bases lay between the germline ends. CDR1 is SEHNR, CDR2 FQNEAQ, per germline (reference sequence). This CDR3 is built from 12 residues. The CDR3 coding sequence is TGTGCCAGCAGCAAGTACGAAGAGACCCAGTACTTC. Translating it yields CASSKYEETQYF. The variable domain in full, with the rest retrieved from reference TRBV7-9 and TRBJ2-5, is DTGVSQNPRHKITKRGQNVTFRCDPISEHNRLYWYRQTLGQGPEFLTYFQNEAQLEKSRLLSDRFSAERPKGSFSTLEIQRTEQGDSAMYLCASSKYEETQYFGPGTRLLVL.

Ten or more counts support this clonotype. The chain couples TRBV3-1 to TRBJ1-1; TRBD1 is a possible D gene (6 bases). The CDR3 extends over 14 amino acids. Germline-derived CDR1 and CDR2 are LGHDT and YNNKEL (reference sequence). The ends were cut back, 4 bases at V and 4 bases at J, with 13 bases in the middle. The CDR3 loop reads CASSPGAGGTEAFF. The DNA of the CDR3 is TGTGCCAGCAGCCCGGGGGCTGGTGGCACTGAAGCTTTCTTT.

The rearrangement links TRBV12-3 or TRBV12-4 to TRBJ1-2; D remains unclear. There are 16 residues in the CDR3. V was shortened by 1 base and J by 0 bases, with 12 bases between the two germline ends. CDR3 residues: CASSLGEGEANYGYTF. The CDR3 coding sequence is TGTGCCAGCAGTTTAGGGGAGGGCGAAGCTAACTATGGCTACACCTTC.

This clonotype was detected ten times or more. This chain joins TRBV12-3 or TRBV12-4 and TRBJ2-1; 11 bases are shared with TRBD2. The CDR3 totals 16 residues. The V gene end was trimmed by 3 bases and the J gene end by 4 bases; junction bases not matched to a gene: 5. For the CDR3, the DNA is TGTGCCAGCAGTTTCCGGACTAGCGGGTATTACAATGAGCAGTTCTTC. This translates into CASSFRTSGYYNEQFF.

The V call is TRBV29-1, the J call TRBJ1-2; tentatively, D is TRBD1 (5 bases). This CDR3 contains 15 residues. V shed 0 bases and J shed 4 bases, with 15 bases lying between them. The germline V gene has CDR1 SQVTM and CDR2 ANQGSEA. The CDR3 protein is CSVEEPTGLSYGYTF. The CDR3 coding sequence is TGCAGCGTTGAAGAGCCAACAGGTCTGAGCTATGGCTACACCTTC.

This sequence joins TRBV7-9 and TRBJ1-1; 8 nucleotides match TRBD1. The CDR3 loop spans 15 amino acids. Germline CDR1 and CDR2: SEHNR and FQNEAQ (reference sequence). Trimming removed 3 bases from V and 8 bases from J; junction bases left unmatched: 11. CDR3 DNA: TGTGCCAGCAGCTTCGGGACAGGCCTACTGATAGAAGCTTTCTTT. Translation: CASSFGTGLLIEAFF.

A few counts support this clonotype. V usage is TRBV28 and J usage is TRBJ1-1; D unresolved. V lost 5 bases, J lost 6 bases, and 22 bases lay in between. Germline CDR1 is MDHEN and CDR2 is SYDVKM. There are 16 residues in the CDR3. The CDR3 nucleotides are TGTGCCAGCAGTATTACCGGCTCGTTGGGGATCCCTGAAGCTTTCTTT. Translation: CASSITGSLGIPEAFF.

This clonotype was observed many times. This rearrangement joins TRBV12-3 or TRBV12-4 to TRBJ2-2, with D tentatively TRBD1 (6 bases). Trimming cost V 6 bases and J 3 bases, with 11 bases left between them. There are 14 residues in the CDR3. Here the CDR3 reads CASSLGQHTGELFF. The CDR3 DNA is TGTGCCAGCAGCCTAGGACAGCACACCGGGGAGCTGTTTTTT.

This clonotype came up many times. This chain uses TRBV29-1 with TRBJ2-5, with D possibly TRBD1 on 5 matching bases. Per germline, CDR1 SQVTM and CDR2 ANQGSEA. The CDR3 extends over 14 amino acids. Trimming removed 0 bases from V and 2 bases from J, with 10 bases in between. In nucleotides, the CDR3 is TGCAGCGTTGAAGATCCCAGGGATCAAGAGACCCAGTACTTC. Its protein product is CSVEDPRDQETQYF. Full variable domain (missing parts from reference TRBV29-1 and TRBJ2-5): SAVISQKPSRDICQRGTSLTIQCQVDSQVTMMFWYRQQPGQSLTLIATANQGSEATYESGFVIDKFPISRPNLTFSTLTVSNMSPEDSSIYLCSVEDPRDQETQYFGPGTRLLVL.

This clonotype was seen a few times. This sequence joins TRBV6-1 and TRBJ2-5, with D hard to call. The germline gives CDR1 MNHNS, CDR2 SASEGT. The CDR3 extends over 15 amino acids. The V end lost 2 bases, the J end lost 0 bases, and 10 bases lay between the germline ends. CDR3 sequence: CASSERARYQETQYF. The CDR3 DNA reads as TGTGCCAGCAGTGAACGAGCTAGGTACCAAGAGACCCAGTACTTC.

This clonotype was picked up a small number of times. The DNA of the CDR3 is TGTGCCAGCAGTTACGGGACAGGGGGACGGGCTGGAAACACCATATATTTT. This translates into CASSYGTGGRAGNTIYF. The V and J genes are TRBV12-3 or TRBV12-4 and TRBJ1-3; TRBD1 matches 11 bases. The junction had 7 bases not matched to a gene; V was cut back by 4 bases and J by 2 bases. There are 17 residues in the CDR3.

The sample holds a few counts of this clonotype. The gene calls are TRBV3-1 and TRBJ2-7, with D possibly being TRBD1 (6 bases). This CDR3 is 13 amino acids long. Trimming took 0 bases from V and 6 from J, leaving 9 bases between them. Germline CDR1 is LGHDT and CDR2 is YNNKEL (reference sequence). CDR3 coding DNA: TGTGCCAGCAGCCAAGAGGGGGCCGGCGAGCAGTACGTC. It codes for CASSQEGAGEQYV.

Ten or more counts support this clonotype. This chain connects TRBV4-1 to TRBJ2-7; D not certain. CDR1 is MGHRA and CDR2 is YSYEKL in the germline V gene. V was cut by 2 bases and J by 1 base, with 6 bases left in between. The CDR3 extends over 13 amino acids. The CDR3 protein is CASSQRLSYEQYF. Here the CDR3 DNA reads TGCGCCAGCAGCCAAAGATTGTCCTACGAGCAGTACTTC.

This clonotype showed up many times. The chain has TRBV28 and TRBJ2-1; D is unclear. Germline V lookup: CDR1 MDHEN, CDR2 SYDVKM. The CDR3 contains 15 residues. V lost 6 bases and J 0 bases, leaving 12 bases between the germline ends. The CDR3 DNA is TGTGCCAGCAGCAGACTGCTAAGCTCCTACAATGAGCAGTTCTTC. As protein: CASSRLLSSYNEQFF.